Given below is one TCR beta chain in context. Its specificity is unknown. One base away lies a much larger clone, so this may be a sequencing read error. Unmatched junction bases numbered 5, after V lost 3 bases and J lost 5 bases. The CDR3 runs 14 residues. The sample is drawn from a study of blood T cells in healthy people across ages. Study-level information: Capturing about one barcoded beta molecule per two T cells was achieved by template switching.

Study-wide points: The unknown donor CMV status may have confounded expanded clonotype changes. With unsorted PBMCs, a conclusive comparison of naive versus antigen-experienced cells was not possible.

Primed by a sample-barcoded 5' primer and a J-beta primer mix, a second PCR proceeded for roughly 7 to 12 cycles. TCRdb passed the 5' RACE reads through MiXCR, listing each CDR3 protein once. Of about 1.6 million distinct CDR3 sequences listed, around 35% are singletons. The sample was blood. This sequence joins TRBV12-3 or TRBV12-4 and TRBJ2-5, with 8 positions matching TRBD2. The origin of this receptor is a woman in her twenties or thirties in good health. The CDR3: CASSFGTRGETQYF. The CDR3 bases are TGTGCCAGCAGTTTCGGGACTAGGGGTGAGACCCAGTACTTC.